Listed below are T cell receptor beta chains from one sample, sequenced in a study of OX40 agonist ivuxolimab in advanced cancers. This table comes from immunoSEQ multiplex PCR, and its TCRdb copy is limited to in-frame clones, with some not included. Counted here are about 52,000 clones, approximately 94% occurring once; the ten biggest clones make up 10% to 15%. The source was CD4+ or CD8+ T cells sorted from blood, collected in a trial of the OX40 agonist ivuxolimab. Receptors originate from an adult with an advanced solid tumor such as melanoma, head and neck, liver or kidney cancer. Both conserved end residues are part of each CDR3. D genes are given only for firm matches. Only some rows state a clone size, as once, few, many or a class for expanded clones.

d_gene	v_gene	abundance	j_gene	len	CDR3nt	CDR3aa
NA	TRBV9	NA	TRBJ2-1	16	TGTGCCAGCAGCGTTCCGTCCAAAGGGACCACAGTTGAGCAGTTCTTC	CASSVPSKGTTVEQFF
NA	TRBV9	NA	TRBJ2-5	15	TGTGCCAGCAGCGGACTAGAGATTGGATCAGAGACCCAGTACTTC	CASSGLEIGSETQYF
NA	TRBV27	once	TRBJ2-7	13	TGTGCCAGCAGTTTAGACTACTCCTACGAGCAGTACTTC	CASSLDYSYEQYF
NA	TRBV5-1	few	TRBJ2-1	14	TGCGCCAGCAGCGGAGACAGGAGTTACAATGAGCAGTTCTTC	CASSGDRSYNEQFF
NA	TRBV19	once	TRBJ1-2	12	TGTGCCAGTAGTACCGGGGAGTATGGCTACACCTTC	CASSTGEYGYTF
NA	TRBV6-1	NA	TRBJ2-2	13	TGTGCCAGCAGTGAAGGGAACACCGGGGAGCTGTTTTTT	CASSEGNTGELFF
NA	TRBV11-2	NA	TRBJ2-7	14	TGTGCCAGCAGCTTAGCCAGGGCGGGGTACGAGCAGTACTTC	CASSLARAGYEQYF
NA	TRBV27	NA	TRBJ2-1	12	TGTGCCAGCAGTTTACAGGGAAATGAGCAGTTCTTC	CASSLQGNEQFF
NA	TRBV4-3	NA	TRBJ1-2	13	TGCGCCAGCAGTCACGACAACCTCTATGGCTACACCTTC	CASSHDNLYGYTF
NA	TRBV13	NA	TRBJ2-2	12	TGTGCCAGCTTGAACGTAGCCGGGGAGCTGTTTTTT	CASLNVAGELFF
TRBD2	TRBV9	few	TRBJ2-3	17	TGTGCCAGCAGCTTGGGACTAGCGGGAGCGATAGTAGATACGCAGTATTTT	CASSLGLAGAIVDTQYF
NA	TRBV7-8	NA	TRBJ1-3	13	TGTGCCAGCAGCTTAGCTGCAGGAAACACCATATATTTT	CASSLAAGNTIYF
NA	TRBV6-5	once	TRBJ2-7	14	TGTGCCAGCACACTAAGGCCTGGCTCCTACGAGCAGTACTTC	CASTLRPGSYEQYF
TRBD2	TRBV28	NA	TRBJ2-3	18	TGTGCCAGCAGTTATCCGGCTAAACTAGCGGGAGTGGAAGATACGCAGTATTTT	CASSYPAKLAGVEDTQYF
NA	TRBV29-1	NA	TRBJ2-7	15	TGCAGCGTTGTCTTCCGGGGGCAATACTCCTACGAGCAGTACTTC	CSVVFRGQYSYEQYF
NA	TRBV19	NA	TRBJ1-1	13	TGTGCCAGTAGTATTGCAGGGTACACTGAAGCTTTCTTT	CASSIAGYTEAFF
NA	TRBV30	NA	TRBJ1-5	13	TGTGCCTGGAGTCGAGGGAGCAATCAGCCCCAGCATTTT	CAWSRGSNQPQHF
TRBD1	TRBV4-1	NA	TRBJ2-4	14	TGCGCCAGCAGCCAAGGGGACAGGGGCGACATTCAGTACTTC	CASSQGDRGDIQYF
NA	TRBV6-1	NA	TRBJ2-7	12	TGTGCCAGCAGAGTAAGGATCCACGAGCAGTACTTC	CASRVRIHEQYF
TRBD1	TRBV6-5	NA	TRBJ2-7	14	TGTGCCAGCAGTTACTCAAACAGGGGCTCCGAGCAGTACTTC	CASSYSNRGSEQYF
NA	TRBV7-2	NA	TRBJ2-3	14	TGTGCCAGCAGCTTAGTCGGATTCACAGATACGCAGTATTTT	CASSLVGFTDTQYF
TRBD1	TRBV7-3	NA	TRBJ2-5	13	TGTGCCAGCAGCCCGGGGACAGACGAGACCCAGTACTTC	CASSPGTDETQYF
NA	TRBV7-8	NA	TRBJ2-3	15	TGTGCCAGCAGCTTGCTGGGACCAAGCACAGATACGCAGTATTTT	CASSLLGPSTDTQYF
NA	TRBV6-5	NA	TRBJ2-7	13	TGTGCCAGCAGATCTAGGCCCACTTACGAGCAGTACTTC	CASRSRPTYEQYF
NA	TRBV19	NA	TRBJ2-5	11	TGTGCCAGCAGGGGTGCGGCGACCCAGTACTTC	CASRGAATQYF
NA	TRBV19	NA	TRBJ2-7	14	TGTGCCAGTAGCCACACTGACAGGCTGGGCGAGCAGTACTTC	CASSHTDRLGEQYF
NA	TRBV19	NA	TRBJ2-7	13	TGTGCCAGTAGTGCCTTACTAGGCTACGAGCAGTACTTC	CASSALLGYEQYF
TRBD1	TRBV5-1	NA	TRBJ2-1	15	TGCGCCAGCAGCCACCTATCGACAGGGGGGGATGAGCAGTTCTTC	CASSHLSTGGDEQFF
NA	TRBV6-5	NA	TRBJ1-1	16	TGTGCCAGCAGTTTTTCGGTCGGGTTTATGAACACTGAAGCTTTCTTT	CASSFSVGFMNTEAFF
NA	TRBV6-5	NA	TRBJ1-2	15	TGTGCCAGCGCCGCGGGACCCGGGGATAGCTATGGCTACACCTTC	CASAAGPGDSYGYTF
NA	TRBV30	NA	TRBJ2-1	15	TGTGCCTGGAGTGGCCTCAAGTCGTCCTACAATGAGCAGTTCTTC	CAWSGLKSSYNEQFF
TRBD1	TRBV28	NA	TRBJ1-2	16	TGTGCCAGCAGTTTAGCTTCTACAGGGGCGGGGGATGGCTACACCTTC	CASSLASTGAGDGYTF
TRBD1	TRBV19	NA	TRBJ2-2	14	TGTGCCAGCGAACCGGGACAGGGAGCCGGGGAGCTGTTTTTT	CASEPGQGAGELFF
NA	TRBV6-5	NA	TRBJ2-7	14	TGTGCCAGCAGTTACGTGCAGGGGTCCTACGAGCAGTACTTC	CASSYVQGSYEQYF
NA	TRBV5-6	NA	TRBJ2-1	15	TGTGCCAGCAGCTTGACAGTATTCAACAACAATGAGCAGTTCTTC	CASSLTVFNNNEQFF
TRBD1	TRBV5-1	NA	TRBJ2-2	14	TGCGCCAGCAGCTACAACAGGGGGGCCGGGGAGCTGTTTTTT	CASSYNRGAGELFF
NA	TRBV7-9	NA	TRBJ2-7	15	TGTGCCAGCAGCTTCTCAAACAGCCCTCACTACGAGCAGTACTTC	CASSFSNSPHYEQYF
TRBD1	TRBV19	NA	TRBJ1-5	19	TGTGCCAGTAGTCTCGAGGCCGGGACAGGGAGGGGGTGGAATCAGCCCCAGCATTTT	CASSLEAGTGRGWNQPQHF
NA	TRBV6-5	NA	TRBJ2-7	15	TGTGCCAGCAGTTACTCATCTAGCGCAACCTACGAGCAGTACTTC	CASSYSSSATYEQYF
NA	TRBV5-1	NA	TRBJ2-2	14	TGCGCCAGCAGCTTGTACAGGAACACCGGGGAGCTGTTTTTT	CASSLYRNTGELFF
TRBD2	TRBV25-1	NA	TRBJ2-7	18	TGTGCCAGCAGTGTAGGGAAAGCGGGAGCCAGACTCTACTACGAGCAGTACTTC	CASSVGKAGARLYYEQYF
TRBD2	TRBV27	NA	TRBJ2-7	13	TGTGCCAGTAAAGCGGGAGCGGTTGCAGAGCAGTACTTC	CASKAGAVAEQYF
NA	TRBV7-9	NA	TRBJ2-7	13	TGTGCCAGCAGCTTATCATCGGGGTGGGAGCAGTACTTC	CASSLSSGWEQYF
NA	TRBV28	NA	TRBJ2-5	14	TGTGCCAGCGGCCTAGCCGGGGAAGTAGAGACCCAGTACTTC	CASGLAGEVETQYF
TRBD2	TRBV15	NA	TRBJ2-7	17	TGTGCCACCAGCAGGGGCCTGGGACTAGCGGGGTCCTACGAGCAGTACTTC	CATSRGLGLAGSYEQYF
NA	TRBV27	NA	TRBJ2-7	15	TGTGCCAGCAGTTTATACCGGGACAAAGCCTACGAGCAGTACTTC	CASSLYRDKAYEQYF
NA	TRBV19	NA	TRBJ2-1	16	TGTGCCAGTAGTTTCCGGGACTCCGGCTCCTACAATGAGCAGTTCTTC	CASSFRDSGSYNEQFF
TRBD2	TRBV25-1	NA	TRBJ2-1	14	TGTGCCAGCAAGGGCGGGAGCTCCTACAATGAGCAGTTCTTC	CASKGGSSYNEQFF
NA	TRBV9	NA	TRBJ2-5	15	TGTGCCAGCAGCGTCGCCGGGACCAGGCAAGAGACCCAGTACTTC	CASSVAGTRQETQYF
TRBD1	TRBV5-6	NA	TRBJ1-1	13	TGTGCCAGCAGCCAAGGACAGGGAGCTGAAGCTTTCTTT	CASSQGQGAEAFF
NA	TRBV6-1	NA	TRBJ1-4	16	TGTGCCAGCAGTGCCTTTGACTGGGCAACTAATGAAAAACTGTTTTTT	CASSAFDWATNEKLFF
NA	TRBV5-1	NA	TRBJ2-7	13	TGCGCCAGCAGCAGCACCAACTCCTACGAGCAGTACTTC	CASSSTNSYEQYF
NA	TRBV9	NA	TRBJ1-2	14	TGTGCCAGCAGCCCTTGGGGGGGGGCTAATGGCTACACCTTC	CASSPWGGANGYTF
TRBD2	TRBV6-5	NA	TRBJ2-3	13	TGTGCCAGCAGCGGGACTAGCGGTCGCGGAGAGTATTTT	CASSGTSGRGEYF
NA	TRBV6-5	once	TRBJ2-1	15	TGTGCCAGCAGTTACAACCCAAGCTCCTACAATGAGCAGTTCTTC	CASSYNPSSYNEQFF
TRBD2	TRBV9	NA	TRBJ2-1	19	TGTGCCAGCAGCACCCGGAGGGGACTAGCGGGAGGCGTCGACAATGAGCAGTTCTTC	CASSTRRGLAGGVDNEQFF
NA	TRBV7-9	once	TRBJ1-5	18	TGTGCCAGCAGCTTAGGTCTCCTGGGGGAAGGCAACAATCAGCCCCAGCATTTT	CASSLGLLGEGNNQPQHF
NA	TRBV7-9	few	TRBJ2-5	14	TGTGCCAGCAGCTTAGTACAGGCCCAAGAGACCCAGTACTTC	CASSLVQAQETQYF
NA	TRBV14	NA	TRBJ2-7	14	TGTGCCAGCAGCCAAGACCCGGGGACCTACGAGCAGTACTTC	CASSQDPGTYEQYF
NA	TRBV29-1	NA	TRBJ2-3	14	TGCAGCGTTGTTCCTGTAAGTAACTCGGATACGCAGTATTTT	CSVVPVSNSDTQYF